The 11 T cell receptor beta chains reported below all come from one sample, sequenced in a study of control samples from healthy donors and cancer patients. Sequencing was performed with immunoSEQ multiplex PCR; in TCRdb, only in-frame clones are kept and a portion is missing. The sample yields approximately 150,000 clones, about 94% seen once. The sequenced material came from PBMCs. All receptors derive from a man aged 55 to 70 with colorectal cancer.

Here the CDR3 reads CASSLAASLETQYF. The CDR3 DNA sequence: TGCGCCAGCAGCTTGGCCGCTAGTTTGGAGACCCAGTACTTC. The genes are TRBV5-1 and TRBJ2-5; no clear D. The CDR3 has 14 residues. CDR1 is SGHRS and CDR2 is YFSETQ in the germline V gene. V dropped 0 bases and J dropped 5 bases, with 11 bases sitting between them.

The CDR3 DNA sequence: TGTGCCTGGAGTGGACAGGCCTACAATGAGCAGTTCTTC. Amino acid sequence: CAWSGQAYNEQFF. J is TRBJ2-1 and V is TRBV30; D perhaps matches TRBD1 (6 bases). Trimming took off 1 base at V and 2 bases at J, with 6 bases between the two ends. CDR3 length: 13 amino acids. Germline V gene data show CDR1 as GTSNPN and CDR2 as SVGIG (reference sequence).

The V gene is TRBV5-1, the J gene TRBJ2-7; D is undetermined. Germline-derived CDR1 and CDR2 are SGHRS and YFSETQ. CDR3 length: 14 residues. Trimming removed 4 bases at V and 0 bases at J, with 11 bases between. The CDR3 reads CASSLTSSSYEQYF. As DNA, the CDR3 is TGCGCCAGCAGCCTTACTTCTAGCTCCTACGAGCAGTACTTC.

This sequence joins TRBV6-6 and TRBJ1-4, with TRBD1 matching 12 bases. V was pared by 7 bases and J by 7 bases, with 7 bases of the junction left unmatched. Per germline, CDR1 MNHNY and CDR2 SVGAGI (reference sequence). CDR3 size: 15 residues. The DNA of the CDR3 is TGTGCCAGCACGGGACAGGGGGCCACTGGTGAAAAACTGTTTTTT. Translated: CASTGQGATGEKLFF.

The chain carries TRBV5-1 and TRBJ1-2, with D perhaps matching TRBD1 (5 bases). V shed 0 bases and J shed 1 base, with 10 bases lying between them. The CDR3 runs 15 residues. Germline-derived CDR1 and CDR2 are SGHRS and YFSETQ. The CDR3 coding sequence is TGCGCCAGCAGCTTGGGTTCGGGGGTTAACTATGGCTACACCTTC. Translating gives CASSLGSGVNYGYTF.

The chain carries TRBV3-1 (or the pseudogene TRBV3-2) and TRBJ1-4; TRBD1 is a possible D gene (6 bases). The V end lost 0 bases, the J end lost 6 bases, and 11 bases lay between the germline ends. This CDR3 has 15 residues. Germline V gives CDR1 LGHDT, CDR2 YNNKEL (reference sequence). The CDR3 is CASSQDVGQHEKLFF. The CDR3 coding sequence is TGTGCCAGCAGCCAAGATGTGGGACAACATGAAAAACTGTTTTTT.

The genes are TRBV10-3 and TRBJ2-6; D possibly corresponds to TRBD2 (5 bases). CDR3 length: 15 amino acids. Trimming removed 0 bases at V and 4 bases at J, with 7 bases between. The germline CDR1 and CDR2 sequences are ENHRY and SYGVKD. In nucleotides, the CDR3 is TGTGCCATCAGTGAGTCGAGAGGGGGGGCCAACGTCCTGACTTTC. Translation gives CAISESRGGANVLTF.

This rearrangement joins TRBV5-4 to TRBJ2-5; the match to TRBD2 covers 7 bases. The germline V gene encodes CDR1 SGHNT and CDR2 YYREEE (reference sequence). With V trimmed by 1 base and J by 1 base, 1 base remained unmatched. CDR3 length: 14 residues. The CDR3 is CASSLSSGQETQYF. The CDR3 bases are TGTGCCAGCAGCTTGTCTAGCGGCCAAGAGACCCAGTACTTC.

V usage is TRBV12-3 or TRBV12-4 and J usage is TRBJ1-5; D is perhaps TRBD1 (5 bases). Trimming took off 3 bases at V and 3 bases at J, with 6 bases between the two ends. The CDR3 totals 13 residues. CDR3 sequence: CASSLTDNQPQHF. The CDR3 DNA sequence: TGTGCCAGCAGTTTGACAGACAATCAGCCCCAGCATTTT.

This clone appeared once. This rearrangement joins TRBV19 to TRBJ2-5; maybe TRBD2 (6 bases). Trimming removed 0 bases from V and 4 bases from J, with 12 bases in between. Germline-derived CDR1 and CDR2 are LNHDA and SQIVND (reference sequence). The CDR3 has 15 residues. The CDR3 coding sequence is TGTGCCAGTAGTATAGACGGGGGTGGGAGAGAGACCCAGTACTTC. Translation: CASSIDGGGRETQYF.

This chain connects TRBV7-9 to TRBJ1-1, with a possible D match to TRBD1 (5 bases). The germline gives CDR1 SEHNR, CDR2 FQNEAQ (reference sequence). The V end was cut by 1 base, the J end by 2 bases, with 11 bases between. The CDR3 runs 15 residues. In nucleotides, the CDR3 is TGTGCCAGCAGCTTAGACAGGCTTCTTAACACTGAAGCTTTCTTT. Amino acids: CASSLDRLLNTEAFF. The full variable domain, with the rest looked up from reference TRBV7-9 and TRBJ1-1, is DTGVSQNPRHKITKRGQNVTFRCDPISEHNRLYWYRQTLGQGPEFLTYFQNEAQLEKSRLLSDRFSAERPKGSFSTLEIQRTEQGDSAMYLCASSLDRLLNTEAFFGQGTRLTVV.